This record concerns one T cell receptor beta chain sequence. The antigen it binds to is not known. No qualities accompany the bases; no much larger clone lies one base away. The data derive from a study of blood T cell repertoires in COVID-19 (dated by TCRdb to the early 2020s). With respect to the entire study: Samples from collaborators originated in the United States, Italy and Spain and spanned both the acute and convalescent phases of COVID-19. The material from the prospective study consisted of cDNA or gDNA derived from T cells, B-cell-depleted T cells, or PBMCs. The repertoires were released in a freely available public database meant as a resource for research on the immune response to SARS-CoV-2. The dataset comprised deeply sampled blood TCRbeta repertoires from subjects exposed to, actively infected with, or recovered from COVID-19. Sample metadata almost always included a de-identified subject ID, COVID-19 status, age in years and sex. Where HLA class I and class II types were available, the types were taken from metadata supplied by the sample provider, not from assay-based typing. Samples came from the ongoing ImmuneRACE study (first 160 participants) plus 1,254 subjects from 6 global collaborators. Summary of the overall study and its limitations: How much clinical and demographic metadata was included differed by source and by participant, and the metadata was provided uncurated.

CDR1 MNHEY and CDR2 SMNVEV were looked up in the germline V gene (reference sequence). From the cysteine up to the phenylalanine, the CDR3 has a length of 12 residues. Only the CDR3 DNA stays, 36 bases, in frame from base 1. V loses 10 bases of germline sequence and J loses 2 bases, and the interval between the two ends is 11 bases. Whole blood was collected in K2EDTA tubes by collaborating institutions according to the institutions' own protocols. Collaborator samples were shipped for TCRbeta analysis as frozen whole blood, isolated PBMCs, or DNA extracted from either sample type. TCRbeta CDR3 regions were amplified from genomic DNA by means of the immunoSEQ Assay, a bias-controlled multiplex PCR. The original pipeline was this. The number of nucleated cells in each sample was estimated from the amplification of reference gene primers within the assay. To quantify the absolute abundance of each unique TCRbeta CDR3 rearrangement, sequence reads were collapsed and filtered. For each sample, productive Simpson clonality was calculated as the square root of Simpson's diversity index across productive rearrangements. In its TCRdb copy, this immuneACCESS table keeps in-frame sequences only and misses some clones. Where compared with another copy, unresolved V genes explain less than half of these, and the others have no known cause. V and J calls and clone size come straight from that table; D and trimming were deduced from the DNA. The table for this sample lists nearly 55,000 clones; just over 85% of them were counted only once. The biggest ten clones account for approximately 10% of the sample.

The source material was peripheral blood. This receptor was identified in a man in his 70s with active COVID-19. Recombination linked TRBV27 to TRBJ1-2, and TRBD1 may be the D gene, going by 5 matching bases. The CDR3 protein: CATREGNYGYTF. The sequenced DNA is TGTGCCACCAGGGAGGGAAACTATGGCTACACCTTC.